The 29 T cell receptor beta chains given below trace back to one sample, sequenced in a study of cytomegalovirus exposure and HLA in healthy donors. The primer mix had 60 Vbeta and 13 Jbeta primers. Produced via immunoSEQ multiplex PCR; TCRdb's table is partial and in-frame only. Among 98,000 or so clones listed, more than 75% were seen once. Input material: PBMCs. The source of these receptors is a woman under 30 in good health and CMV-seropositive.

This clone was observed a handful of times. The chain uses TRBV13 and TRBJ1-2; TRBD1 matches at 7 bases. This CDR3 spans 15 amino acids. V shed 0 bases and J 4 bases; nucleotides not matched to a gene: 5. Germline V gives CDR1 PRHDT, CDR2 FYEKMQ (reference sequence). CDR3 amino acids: CASSLGTGSGYGYTF. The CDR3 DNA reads TGTGCCAGCAGCTTAGGGACAGGGTCGGGCTATGGCTACACCTTC.

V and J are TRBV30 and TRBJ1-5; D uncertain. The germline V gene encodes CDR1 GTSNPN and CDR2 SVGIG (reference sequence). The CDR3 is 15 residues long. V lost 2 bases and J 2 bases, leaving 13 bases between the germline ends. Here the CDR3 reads CAWSSLGSGNQPQHF. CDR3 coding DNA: TGTGCCTGGAGTTCCCTCGGGTCAGGCAATCAGCCCCAGCATTTT.

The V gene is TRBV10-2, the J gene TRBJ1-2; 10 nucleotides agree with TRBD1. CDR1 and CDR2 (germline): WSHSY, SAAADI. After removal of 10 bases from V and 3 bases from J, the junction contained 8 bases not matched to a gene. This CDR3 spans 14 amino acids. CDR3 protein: CATSRDRGYYGYTF. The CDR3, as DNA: TGCGCCACCTCCCGGGACAGGGGCTACTATGGCTACACCTTC.

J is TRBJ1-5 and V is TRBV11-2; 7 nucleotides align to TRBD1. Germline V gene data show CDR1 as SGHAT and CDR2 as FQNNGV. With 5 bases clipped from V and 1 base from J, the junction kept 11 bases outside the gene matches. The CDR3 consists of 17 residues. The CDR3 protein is CASSPGQLGLSNQPQHF. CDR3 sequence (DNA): TGTGCCAGCAGCCCGGGACAGCTCGGGCTCAGCAATCAGCCCCAGCATTTT.

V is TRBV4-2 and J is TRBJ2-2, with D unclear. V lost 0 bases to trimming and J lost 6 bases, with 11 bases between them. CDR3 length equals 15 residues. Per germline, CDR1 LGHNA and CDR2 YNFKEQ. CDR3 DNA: TGTGCCAGCAGCCAAGAATCGTCGAGCCCCGGGGAGCTGTTTTTT. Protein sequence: CASSQESSSPGELFF.

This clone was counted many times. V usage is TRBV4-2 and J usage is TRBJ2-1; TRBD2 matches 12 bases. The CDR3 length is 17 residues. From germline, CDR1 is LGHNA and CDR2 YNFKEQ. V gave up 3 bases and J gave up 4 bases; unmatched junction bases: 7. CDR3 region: CASSQGSTSGSYNEQFF. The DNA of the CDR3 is TGTGCCAGCAGCCAGGGATCGACTAGCGGGAGTTACAATGAGCAGTTCTTC.

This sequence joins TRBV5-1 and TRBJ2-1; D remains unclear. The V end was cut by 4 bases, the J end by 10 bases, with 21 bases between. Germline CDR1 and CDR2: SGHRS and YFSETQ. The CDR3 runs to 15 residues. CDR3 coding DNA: TGCGCCAGCAGCGCTGGTGTCTGGGCAGTTAGGGAGCAGTTCTTC. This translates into CASSAGVWAVREQFF.

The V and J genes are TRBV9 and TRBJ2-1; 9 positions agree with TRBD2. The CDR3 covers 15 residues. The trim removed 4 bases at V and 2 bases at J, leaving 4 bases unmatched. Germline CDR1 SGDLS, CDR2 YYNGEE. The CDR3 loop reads CASSLAGGPYNEQFF. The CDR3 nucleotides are TGTGCCAGCAGCCTCGCGGGAGGGCCCTACAATGAGCAGTTCTTC.

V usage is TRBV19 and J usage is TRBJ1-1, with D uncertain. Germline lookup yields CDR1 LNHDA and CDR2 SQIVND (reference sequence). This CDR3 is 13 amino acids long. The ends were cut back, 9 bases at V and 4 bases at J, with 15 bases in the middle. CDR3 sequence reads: CASGPVRGTEAFF. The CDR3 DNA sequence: TGTGCCAGCGGACCGGTGCGGGGCACTGAAGCTTTCTTT.

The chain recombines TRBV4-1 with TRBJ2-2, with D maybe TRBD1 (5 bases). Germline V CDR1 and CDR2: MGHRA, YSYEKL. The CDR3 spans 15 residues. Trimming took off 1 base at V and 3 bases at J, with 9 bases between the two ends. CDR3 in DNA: TGCGCCAGCAGCCAAGGCAGGGCTTACACCGGGGAGCTGTTTTTT. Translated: CASSQGRAYTGELFF.

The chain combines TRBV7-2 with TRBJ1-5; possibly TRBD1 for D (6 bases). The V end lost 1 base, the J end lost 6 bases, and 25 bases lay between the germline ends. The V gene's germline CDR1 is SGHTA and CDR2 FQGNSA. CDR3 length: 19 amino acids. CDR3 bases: TGTGCCAGCAGCTTAGGATTTGGGCTGTCGACAGGCTTAGGTCAGCCCCAGCATTTT. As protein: CASSLGFGLSTGLGQPQHF. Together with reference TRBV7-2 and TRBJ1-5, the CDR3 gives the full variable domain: GAGVSQSPSNKVTEKGKDVELRCDPISGHTALYWYRQSLGQGLEFLIYFQGNSAPDKSGLPSDRFSAERTGGSVSTLTIQRTQQEDSAVYLCASSLGFGLSTGLGQPQHFGDGTRLSIL.

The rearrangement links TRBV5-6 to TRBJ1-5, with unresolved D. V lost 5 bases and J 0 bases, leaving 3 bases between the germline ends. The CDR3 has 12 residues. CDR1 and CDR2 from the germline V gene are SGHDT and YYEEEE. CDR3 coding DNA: TGTGCCAGCAGTTATAGCAATCAGCCCCAGCATTTT. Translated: CASSYSNQPQHF.

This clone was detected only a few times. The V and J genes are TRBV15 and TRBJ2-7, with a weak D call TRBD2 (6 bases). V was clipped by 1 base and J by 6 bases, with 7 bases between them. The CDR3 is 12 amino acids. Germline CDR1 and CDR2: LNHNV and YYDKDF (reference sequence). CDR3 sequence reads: CATSRVGGEQYF. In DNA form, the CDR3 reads TGTGCCACCAGCAGAGTCGGGGGCGAGCAGTACTTC.

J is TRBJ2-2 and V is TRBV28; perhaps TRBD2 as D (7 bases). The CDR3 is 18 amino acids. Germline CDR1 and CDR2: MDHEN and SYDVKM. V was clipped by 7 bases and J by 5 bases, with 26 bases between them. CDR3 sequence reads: CASTPLGGPGGRTGELFF. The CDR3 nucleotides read TGTGCCAGCACCCCTCTAGGGGGGCCGGGGGGAAGGACCGGGGAGCTGTTTTTT.

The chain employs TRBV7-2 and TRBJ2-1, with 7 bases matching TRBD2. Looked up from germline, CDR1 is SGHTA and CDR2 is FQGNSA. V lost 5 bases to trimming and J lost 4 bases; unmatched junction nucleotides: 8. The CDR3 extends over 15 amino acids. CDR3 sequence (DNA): TGTGCCAGCAGCCCAGCGGGAAAAGGGTACAATGAGCAGTTCTTC. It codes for CASSPAGKGYNEQFF.

The CDR3 reads CASSRQGPHSGNTIYF. The CDR3 DNA reads as TGTGCCAGCAGCCGACAGGGACCCCACTCTGGAAACACCATATATTTT. This chain joins TRBV7-2 and TRBJ1-3; 7 bases fit TRBD1. Germline trimming cut 5 bases from V and 0 bases from J; bases unmatched to any gene: 7. The CDR3 is 16 amino acids. CDR1 is SGHTA and CDR2 is FQGNSA in the germline V gene.

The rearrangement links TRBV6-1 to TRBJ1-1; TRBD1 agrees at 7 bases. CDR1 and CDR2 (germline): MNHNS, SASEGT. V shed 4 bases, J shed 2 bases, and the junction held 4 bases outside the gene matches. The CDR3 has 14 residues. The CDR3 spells CASSVGQPNTEAFF. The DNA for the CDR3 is TGTGCCAGCAGTGTGGGACAGCCTAACACTGAAGCTTTCTTT.

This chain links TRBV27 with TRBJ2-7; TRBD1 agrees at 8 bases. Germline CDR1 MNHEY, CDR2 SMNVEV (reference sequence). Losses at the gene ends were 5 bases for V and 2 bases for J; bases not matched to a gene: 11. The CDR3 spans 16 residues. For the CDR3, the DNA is TGTGCCAGCAGTGCGGACAGGGTGGCGTTGGCCTACGAGCAGTACTTC. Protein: CASSADRVALAYEQYF.

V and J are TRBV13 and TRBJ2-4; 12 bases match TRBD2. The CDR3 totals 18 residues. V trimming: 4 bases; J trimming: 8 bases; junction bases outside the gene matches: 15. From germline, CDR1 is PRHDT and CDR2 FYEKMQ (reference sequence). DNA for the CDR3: TGTGCCAGCAGCTCTAGCGGGAGGGAAAATCGGAGTCGGGACATTCAGTACTTC. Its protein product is CASSSSGRENRSRDIQYF.

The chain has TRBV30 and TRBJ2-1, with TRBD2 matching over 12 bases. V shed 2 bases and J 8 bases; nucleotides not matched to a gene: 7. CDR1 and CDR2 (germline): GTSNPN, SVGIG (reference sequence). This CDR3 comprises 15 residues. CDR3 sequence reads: CAWSTTSGSLDEQFF. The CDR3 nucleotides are TGTGCCTGGAGTACGACTAGCGGGAGCTTAGATGAGCAGTTCTTC.

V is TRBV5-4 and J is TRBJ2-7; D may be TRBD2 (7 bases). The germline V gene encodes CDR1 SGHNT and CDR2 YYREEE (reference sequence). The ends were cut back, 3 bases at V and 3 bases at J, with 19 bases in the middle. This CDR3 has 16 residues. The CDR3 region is CASSWGGGGAGYEQYF. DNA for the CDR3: TGTGCCAGCAGCTGGGGAGGGGGTGGGGCGGGCTACGAGCAGTACTTC.

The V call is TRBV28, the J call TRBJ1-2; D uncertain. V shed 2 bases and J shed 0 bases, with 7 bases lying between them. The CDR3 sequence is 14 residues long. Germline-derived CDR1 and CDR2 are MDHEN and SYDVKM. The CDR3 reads CASSLPHTNYGYTF. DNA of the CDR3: TGTGCCAGCAGTTTACCACACACTAACTATGGCTACACCTTC.

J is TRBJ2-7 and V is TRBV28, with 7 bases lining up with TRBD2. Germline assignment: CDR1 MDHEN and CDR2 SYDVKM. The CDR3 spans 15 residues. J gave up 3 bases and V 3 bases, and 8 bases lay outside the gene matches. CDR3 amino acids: CASSFGLADIYEQYF. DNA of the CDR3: TGTGCCAGCAGTTTCGGGCTAGCGGATATCTACGAGCAGTACTTC. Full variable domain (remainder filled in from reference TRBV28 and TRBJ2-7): DVKVTQSSRYLVKRTGEKVFLECVQDMDHENMFWYRQDPGLGLRLIYFSYDVKMKEKGDIPEGYSVSREKKERFSLILESASTNQTSMYLCASSFGLADIYEQYFGPGTRLTVT.

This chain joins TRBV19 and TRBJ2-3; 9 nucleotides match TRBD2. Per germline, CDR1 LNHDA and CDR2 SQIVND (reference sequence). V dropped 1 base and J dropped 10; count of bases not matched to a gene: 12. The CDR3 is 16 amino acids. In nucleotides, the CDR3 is TGTGCCAGTAGTATAGGGGGCTCTAGCGGGACTTCCCCGCAGTATTTT. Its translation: CASSIGGSSGTSPQYF.

CDR3 nucleotide sequence: TGTGCCTGGAGTCCGGGATGGACTAGCGGGAGCACAGATACGCAGTATTTT. Amino acids: CAWSPGWTSGSTDTQYF. This chain uses TRBV30 with TRBJ2-3; 11 bases are shared with TRBD2. The germline V gene has CDR1 GTSNPN and CDR2 SVGIG (reference sequence). The V gene end was trimmed by 2 bases and the J gene end by 0 bases; junction bases not matched to a gene: 7. The CDR3 extends over 17 amino acids.

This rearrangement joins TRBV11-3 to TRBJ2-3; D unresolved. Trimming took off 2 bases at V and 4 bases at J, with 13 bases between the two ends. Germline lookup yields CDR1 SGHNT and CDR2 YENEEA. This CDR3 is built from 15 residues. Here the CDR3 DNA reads TGTGCCAGCAGCTTATACGCTAGTCCCCCAGATACGCAGTATTTT. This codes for CASSLYASPPDTQYF.

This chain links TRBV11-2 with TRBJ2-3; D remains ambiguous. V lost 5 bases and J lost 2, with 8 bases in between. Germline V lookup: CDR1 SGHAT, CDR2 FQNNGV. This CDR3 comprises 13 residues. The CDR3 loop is CASSREDTDTQYF. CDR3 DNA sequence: TGTGCCAGCAGCCGAGAGGACACAGATACGCAGTATTTT.

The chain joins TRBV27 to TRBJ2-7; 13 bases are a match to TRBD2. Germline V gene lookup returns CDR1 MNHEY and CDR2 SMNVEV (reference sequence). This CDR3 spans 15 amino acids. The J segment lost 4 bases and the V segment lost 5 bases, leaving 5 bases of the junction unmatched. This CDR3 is CASSTRTSGRYEQYF. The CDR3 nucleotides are TGTGCCAGCAGTACTCGGACTAGCGGGAGATACGAGCAGTACTTC.

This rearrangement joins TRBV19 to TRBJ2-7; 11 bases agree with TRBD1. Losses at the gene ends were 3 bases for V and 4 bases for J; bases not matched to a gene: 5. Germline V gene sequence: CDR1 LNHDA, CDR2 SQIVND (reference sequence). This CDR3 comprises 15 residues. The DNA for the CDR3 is TGTGCCAGTAGTATGGGGACAGGGGGGGGTTACGAGCAGTACTTC. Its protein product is CASSMGTGGGYEQYF. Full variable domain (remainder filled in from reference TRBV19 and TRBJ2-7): DGGITQSPKYLFRKEGQNVTLSCEQNLNHDAMYWYRQDPGQGLRLIYYSQIVNDFQKGDIAEGYSVSREKKESFPLTVTSAQKNPTAFYLCASSMGTGGGYEQYFGPGTRLTVT.